These T cell receptor beta chains were read from a single sample in a study of cytomegalovirus exposure and HLA in healthy donors. TCRdb's table, derived via immunoSEQ multiplex PCR, lists solely in-frame clones and lacks some. The sample carries over 200,000 clones, around 89% recorded once. The sequencing input was PBMCs. The source is a woman in her late teens or twenties in good health and CMV-seronegative. CDR3s include the opening cysteine and the closing phenylalanine or tryptophan. The order of the fields is D gene, J gene, V gene, clone size, CDR3 protein, CDR3 DNA. D genes are given only for firm matches. Size tells how often a clone was seen (once, few, many) or the class of an expanded clone, and some rows leave it out.

- TRBJ2-7 TRBV18 - CASSAGGQGTEQYF TGTGCCAGCTCAGCGGGGGGACAGGGAACCGAGCAGTACTTC
TRBD1 TRBJ2-1 TRBV19 - CASSIDRGPYNEQFF TGTGCCAGTAGTATAGACAGGGGGCCCTACAATGAGCAGTTCTTC
- TRBJ2-7 TRBV10-2 - CASSAPNGRYEQYF TGCGCCAGCAGTGCTCCTAATGGGCGATACGAGCAGTACTTC
- TRBJ1-5 TRBV2 - CASNQRHNSNQPQHF TGTGCCAGCAATCAGAGACATAATAGCAATCAGCCCCAGCATTTT
- TRBJ1-6 TRBV7-8 - CASSLAQGNSPLHF TGTGCCAGCAGCTTAGCCCAGGGAAATTCACCCCTCCACTTT
- TRBJ2-1 TRBV2 - CASIEGREQFF TGTGCCAGCATTGAGGGCCGTGAGCAGTTCTTC
- TRBJ2-7 TRBV7-2 - CASSLERVREQYF TGTGCCAGCAGCTTAGAGAGGGTCCGGGAGCAGTACTTC
TRBD1 TRBJ1-3 TRBV5-6 - CASSQDRIGNTIYF TGTGCCAGCAGCCAGGACAGGATTGGAAACACCATATATTTT
- TRBJ2-7 TRBV6-1 - CASTQRGGEQYF TGTGCCAGCACCCAACGTGGGGGCGAGCAGTACTTC
TRBD2 TRBJ2-2 TRBV27 - CASSLSASGRVAGELFF TGTGCCAGCAGTTTATCTGCCAGCGGGAGAGTCGCCGGGGAGCTGTTTTTT
- TRBJ1-1 TRBV9 - CASRGADTEAFF TGTGCCAGCAGGGGGGCAGACACTGAAGCTTTCTTT
- TRBJ2-5 TRBV6-1 - CASSVRVHQETQYF TGTGCCAGCAGTGTACGGGTCCACCAAGAGACCCAGTACTTC
TRBD1 TRBJ1-1 TRBV5-1 - CASRPGQLNTEAFF TGCGCCAGCAGACCGGGACAGTTGAACACTGAAGCTTTCTTT
TRBD1 TRBJ2-6 TRBV28 - CASRNRGNSGANVLTF TGTGCCTCGAGGAACAGGGGGAATTCTGGGGCCAACGTCCTGACTTTC
TRBD2 TRBJ2-7 TRBV18 once CASSPRLADREQYF TGTGCCAGCTCACCGCGACTAGCGGACCGCGAGCAGTACTTC
- TRBJ2-2 TRBV7-9 once CASSRILGDTGELFF TGTGCCAGCAGCCGCATCTTGGGAGACACCGGGGAGCTGTTTTTT
- TRBJ2-2 TRBV5-1 once CASRGRTNTGELFF TGCGCCAGCAGGGGCAGGACGAACACCGGGGAGCTGTTTTTT
- TRBJ1-5 TRBV25-1 - CASRQNNQPQHF TGTGCCAGCAGGCAGAACAATCAGCCCCAGCATTTT
- TRBJ1-2 TRBV7-2 - CASNPTGGGGYTF TGTGCCAGCAACCCGACGGGGGGGGGCGGCTACACCTTC
TRBD1 TRBJ2-3 TRBV11-3 - CASSFRGGTGRDTQYF TGTGCCAGCAGCTTCAGGGGGGGGACAGGGCGGGATACGCAGTATTTT
TRBD2 TRBJ2-5 TRBV5-6 few CASTSWTRGFETQYF TGTGCCAGCACCTCCTGGACTAGAGGTTTTGAGACCCAGTACTTC
- TRBJ2-2 TRBV9 once CASSATANTGELFF TGTGCCAGCAGCGCGACAGCGAACACCGGGGAGCTGTTTTTT
- TRBJ1-2 TRBV10-3 - CAISAYSANYGYTF TGTGCCATCAGTGCCTACAGTGCTAACTATGGCTACACCTTC
TRBD1 TRBJ2-1 TRBV23-1 - CASSQSAKQGAGEQFF TGCGCCAGCAGTCAATCGGCAAAACAGGGGGCGGGAGAGCAGTTCTTC
- TRBJ1-2 TRBV19 - CASSPLGDKLWGYTF TGTGCCAGTAGTCCCCTCGGGGACAAACTCTGGGGCTACACCTTC
TRBD1 TRBJ1-3 TRBV2 - CASKDRATGNTIYF TGTGCCAGCAAGGACAGGGCGACTGGAAACACCATATATTTT
TRBD2 TRBJ2-5 TRBV18 - CASSLMTSGKETQYF TGTGCCAGCTCACTGATGACTAGCGGGAAAGAGACCCAGTACTTC
TRBD1 TRBJ1-1 TRBV9 - CASSPQGGTEAFF TGTGCCAGCAGCCCTCAGGGGGGCACTGAAGCTTTCTTT
TRBD2 TRBJ2-1 TRBV7-6 - CASSSIPLAGGYNEQFF TGTGCCAGCAGCTCCATACCCCTAGCGGGGGGTTACAATGAGCAGTTCTTC
TRBD2 TRBJ2-1 TRBV4-3 - CASSQGSSGDYNEQFF TGCGCCAGCAGCCAAGGTTCTAGCGGGGACTACAATGAGCAGTTCTTC
TRBD1 TRBJ2-7 TRBV4-2 - CASSQETGPSYEQYF TGTGCCAGCAGCCAAGAGACAGGGCCCTCCTACGAGCAGTACTTC
- TRBJ1-3 TRBV4-3 once CASSQRHGSGNTIYF TGCGCCAGCAGCCAGAGACACGGCTCTGGAAACACCATATATTTT
TRBD1 TRBJ1-5 TRBV27 - CASSFRRGLDQPQHF TGTGCCAGCAGTTTCCGCAGGGGGCTAGATCAGCCCCAGCATTTT
- TRBJ2-7 TRBV10-3 few CAISEWQNSYEQYF TGTGCCATCAGTGAGTGGCAGAACTCCTACGAGCAGTACTTC
- TRBJ1-5 TRBV10-3 - CAISESTWGNQPQHF TGTGCCATCAGTGAGTCGACTTGGGGCAATCAGCCCCAGCATTTT
- TRBJ2-7 TRBV6-6 - CASSYISAVSYEQYF TGTGCCAGCAGTTACATAAGCGCAGTCTCCTACGAGCAGTACTTC
- TRBJ2-6 TRBV13 once CASSVGQDTSGANVLTF TGTGCCAGCAGCGTAGGACAAGACACCTCTGGGGCCAACGTCCTGACTTTC
- TRBJ1-2 TRBV4-1 - CASSQDPSGIVYTF TGCGCCAGCAGCCAAGATCCGTCGGGGATCGTCTACACCTTC
- TRBJ2-7 TRBV7-8 - CASSYRDISYEQYF TGTGCCAGCAGCTACCGGGACATCTCCTACGAGCAGTACTTC